This T cell receptor (beta chain) was sequenced during a study of control samples from healthy donors and cancer patients. Produced via immunoSEQ multiplex PCR; TCRdb's table is partial and in-frame only. This sample has some 150,000 clones, with more than 85% found just once. The sequence derives from a man aged 50 or older in good health. Sequencing used blood.

CDR3 sequence: CATGTAPRVNYEQYF. The CDR3 DNA follows: TGTGCCACCGGGACAGCCCCCAGAGTTAACTACGAGCAGTACTTC. This chain links TRBV27 with TRBJ2-7, with 7 bases identical to TRBD1. CDR3 size: 15 residues. Germline V gene sequence: CDR1 MNHEY, CDR2 SMNVEV (reference sequence). V gave up 10 bases and J gave up 3 bases; unmatched junction bases: 15.